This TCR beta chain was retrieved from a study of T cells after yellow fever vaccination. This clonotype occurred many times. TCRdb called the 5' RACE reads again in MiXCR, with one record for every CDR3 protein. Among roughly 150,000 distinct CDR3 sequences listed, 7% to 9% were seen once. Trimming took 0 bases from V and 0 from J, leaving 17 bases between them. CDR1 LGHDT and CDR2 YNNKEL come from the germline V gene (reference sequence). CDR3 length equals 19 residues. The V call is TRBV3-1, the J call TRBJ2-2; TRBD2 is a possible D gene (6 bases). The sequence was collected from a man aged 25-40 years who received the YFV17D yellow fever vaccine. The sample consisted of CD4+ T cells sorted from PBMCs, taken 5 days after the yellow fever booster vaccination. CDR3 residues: CASSQESRRGYANTGELFF. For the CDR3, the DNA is TGTGCCAGCAGCCAAGAGTCCAGGAGGGGTTACGCGAACACCGGGGAGCTGTTTTTT. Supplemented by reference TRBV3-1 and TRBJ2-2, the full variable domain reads DTAVSQTPKYLVTQMGNDKSIKCEQNLGHDTMYWYKQDSKKFLKIMFSYNNKELIINETVPNRFSPKSPDKAHLNLHINSLELGDSAVYFCASSQESRRGYANTGELFFGEGSRLTVL.